This T cell receptor beta chain was retrieved from a study of blood T cell repertoires in COVID-19. Study information: There were acute and convalescent COVID-19 samples, and they came from the United States, Italy and Spain. Sources were T cells, B-cell-depleted T cells, or PBMCs; the material itself was cDNA or gDNA.

Measured with immunoSEQ multiplex PCR; TCRdb has only the in-frame clones, and not every one. The sample contains about 140,000 clones, 75% to 90% of which appear only once. Germline loops: CDR1 ENHRY, CDR2 SYGVKD. Trimming cost V 6 bases and J 5 bases; bases outside gene matches: 4. The CDR3 is 13 amino acids. The sequence derives from a woman aged 80 or older with acute or convalescent COVID-19. Material: peripheral blood. The V gene is TRBV10-3, the J gene TRBJ2-7; 10 nucleotides line up with TRBD1. CDR3: CAIRGQGSDEQYF. In DNA, the CDR3 is TGTGCCATCAGGGGACAGGGGTCCGACGAGCAGTACTTC.